A selection of T cell receptor beta chains follows, all from one sample in a study of vaccination effects on CD4 cells after COVID-19. For these receptors, no antigen is known. Data came from immunoSEQ multiplex PCR; TCRdb stores just in-frame clones and leaves some out. The sample lists 45,000 to 75,000 clones, about three quarters occurring once. Sequenced material: CD4+ T cells from PBMCs cultured without peptide, taken before COVID-19 vaccination. These receptors originate from a human donor who received a COVID-19 vaccine. Each CDR3 is given with its conserved first and last residue. Each record gives: CDR3 DNA, CDR3 protein, D gene, clone size, V gene, J gene, CDR3 length. A D gene is named only where the DNA matches it firmly. The size of a clone is reported for some rows only, either as once, few or many, or as a class for expanded clones.

TGTGCCAGCAGTTACGCGGCAACTAGCACAGATACGCAGTATTTT	CASSYAATSTDTQYF	NA	NA	TRBV6-5	TRBJ2-3	15
TGCGCCAGCAGCTTGCCGGAAAGGAATGAAAAACTGTTTTTT	CASSLPERNEKLFF	NA	few	TRBV5-1	TRBJ1-4	14
TGTGCCAGCAGCGCCGTCGGGAGGGATGAGCAGTTCTTC	CASSAVGRDEQFF	TRBD2	NA	TRBV6-5	TRBJ2-1	13
TGCAGTGTCATACTAACTTATCATGAGTTCTTC	CSVILTYHEFF	NA	once	TRBV20-1	TRBJ2-1	11
TGTGCCAGCAGCCTCAGGGCCGGCTATGGCTACACCTTC	CASSLRAGYGYTF	NA	NA	TRBV12-3/TRBV12-4	TRBJ1-2	13
TGTGCCAGCAGCTTAGTAAGGGGCCTCACCGGGGAGCTGTTTTTT	CASSLVRGLTGELFF	NA	NA	TRBV7-2	TRBJ2-2	15
TGTGCCATCCCGGTGGGGACAGATCGCGTCGGGCTCCATGGCTACACCTTC	CAIPVGTDRVGLHGYTF	TRBD1	NA	TRBV10-3	TRBJ1-2	17
TGTGCCAGCAGCTCTCAGGTTAACTATGGCTACACCTTC	CASSSQVNYGYTF	NA	once	TRBV5-4	TRBJ1-2	13
TGTGCCAGCAGTTACTCCAGCTATGGCTACACCTTC	CASSYSSYGYTF	NA	NA	TRBV6-2/TRBV6-3	TRBJ1-2	12
TGCGCCAGTGAGGACAGGGGCAATCAGCCCCAGCATTTT	CASEDRGNQPQHF	TRBD1	NA	TRBV10-2	TRBJ1-5	13
TGCGCCAGCAGCCAAAGGTCTTATGGCTACACCTTC	CASSQRSYGYTF	NA	few	TRBV4-1	TRBJ1-2	12
TGCGCCAGCACCCTATCAAGCGGGGCGAACACCGGGGAGCTGTTTTTT	CASTLSSGANTGELFF	TRBD2	NA	TRBV5-1	TRBJ2-2	16
TGTGCCAGCAGCTTAGAAGCGCGCGGGGGGCCTAGAGATACGCAGTATTTT	CASSLEARGGPRDTQYF	TRBD2	NA	TRBV7-2	TRBJ2-3	17
TGTGCCAGCAGCTTAACCGGGAACCCAAGTCGCAATGAGCAGTTCTTC	CASSLTGNPSRNEQFF	NA	NA	TRBV7-2	TRBJ2-1	16
TGTGCCAGCAGCCCGGGTGGGGGACCGTATTCCAATCAGCCCCAGCATTTT	CASSPGGGPYSNQPQHF	NA	NA	TRBV3-1/TRBV3-2	TRBJ1-5	17
TGTGCCAGCAGTTACAACAGGGTAGACTATGGCTACACCTTC	CASSYNRVDYGYTF	NA	NA	TRBV6-5	TRBJ1-2	14
TGTGCCAGCAGCCGAGCGGGACAGGGGGGTTACGGGGAGCTGTTTTTT	CASSRAGQGGYGELFF	TRBD1	NA	TRBV4-2	TRBJ2-2	16
TGTGCCAGCTCACCAAACTATGGCTACACCTTC	CASSPNYGYTF	NA	once	TRBV18	TRBJ1-2	11
TGTGCCAGCAGCCATGGGGGGCACACAGATACGCAGTATTTT	CASSHGGHTDTQYF	NA	NA	TRBV3-1/TRBV3-2	TRBJ2-3	14
TGTGCCAGCAACCCCCTGAAGGGGCGCACTGAAGCTTTCTTT	CASNPLKGRTEAFF	NA	NA	TRBV6-5	TRBJ1-1	14
TGCGCCAGCAGCCTTTCTAGCACTACTAACTATGGCTACACCTTC	CASSLSSTTNYGYTF	NA	NA	TRBV4-3	TRBJ1-2	15
TGCGCCAGCAGCTTGACACCCGACAATCAGCCCCAGCATTTT	CASSLTPDNQPQHF	NA	once	TRBV5-1	TRBJ1-5	14